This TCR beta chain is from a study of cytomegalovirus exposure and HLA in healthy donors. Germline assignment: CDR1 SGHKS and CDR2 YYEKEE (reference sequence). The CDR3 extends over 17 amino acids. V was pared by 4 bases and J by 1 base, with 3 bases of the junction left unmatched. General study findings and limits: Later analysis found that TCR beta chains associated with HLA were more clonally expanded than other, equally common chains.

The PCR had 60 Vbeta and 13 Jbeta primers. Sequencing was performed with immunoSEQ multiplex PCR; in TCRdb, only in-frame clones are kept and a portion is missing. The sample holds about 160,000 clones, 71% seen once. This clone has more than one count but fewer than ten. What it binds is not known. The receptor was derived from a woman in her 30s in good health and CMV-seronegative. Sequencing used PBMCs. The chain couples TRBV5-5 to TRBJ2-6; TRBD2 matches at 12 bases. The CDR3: CASSGLAGISGANVLTF. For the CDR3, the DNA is TGTGCCAGCAGCGGACTAGCGGGAATTTCTGGGGCCAACGTCCTGACTTTC.